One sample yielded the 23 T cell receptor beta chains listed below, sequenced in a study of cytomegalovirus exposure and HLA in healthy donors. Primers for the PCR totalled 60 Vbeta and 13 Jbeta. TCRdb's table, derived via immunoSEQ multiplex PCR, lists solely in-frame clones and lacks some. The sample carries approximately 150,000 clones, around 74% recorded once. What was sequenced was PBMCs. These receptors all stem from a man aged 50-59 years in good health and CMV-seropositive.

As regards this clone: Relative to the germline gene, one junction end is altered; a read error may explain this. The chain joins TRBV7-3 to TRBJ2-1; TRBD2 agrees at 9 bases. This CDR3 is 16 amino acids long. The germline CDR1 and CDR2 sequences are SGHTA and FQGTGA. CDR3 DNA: TGTTCCAGCAGCTTAAGGGCTAGCGGGGCGTACAATGAGCAGTTCTTC. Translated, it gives CSSSLRASGAYNEQFF.

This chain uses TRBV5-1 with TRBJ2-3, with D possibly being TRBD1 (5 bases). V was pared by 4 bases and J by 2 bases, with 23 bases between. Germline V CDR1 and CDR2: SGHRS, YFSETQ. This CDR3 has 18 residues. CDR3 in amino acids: CASSILPQGLPVTDTQYF. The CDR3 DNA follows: TGCGCCAGCAGCATCCTGCCCCAGGGCCTCCCTGTCACAGATACGCAGTATTTT.

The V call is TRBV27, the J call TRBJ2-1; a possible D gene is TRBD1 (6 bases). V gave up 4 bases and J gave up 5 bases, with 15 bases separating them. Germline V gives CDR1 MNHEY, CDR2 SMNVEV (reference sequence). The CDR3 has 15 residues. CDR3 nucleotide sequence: TGTGCCAGCAGTTCGGACAGAAAAATTCACAATGAGCAGTTCTTC. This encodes CASSSDRKIHNEQFF.

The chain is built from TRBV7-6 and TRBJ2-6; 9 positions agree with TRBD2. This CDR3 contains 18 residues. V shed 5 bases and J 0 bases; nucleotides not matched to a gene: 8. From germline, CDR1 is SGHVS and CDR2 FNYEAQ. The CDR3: CASSPRQRGASGANVLTF. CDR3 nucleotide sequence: TGTGCCAGCAGCCCCCGGCAGCGGGGGGCCTCTGGGGCCAACGTCCTGACTTTC.

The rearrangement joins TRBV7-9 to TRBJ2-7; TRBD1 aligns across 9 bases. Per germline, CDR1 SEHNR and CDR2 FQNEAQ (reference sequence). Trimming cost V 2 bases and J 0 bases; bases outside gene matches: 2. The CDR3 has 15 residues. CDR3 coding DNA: TGTGCCAGCAGCTTACGGACAGGGGTCTCCTACGAGCAGTACTTC. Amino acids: CASSLRTGVSYEQYF.

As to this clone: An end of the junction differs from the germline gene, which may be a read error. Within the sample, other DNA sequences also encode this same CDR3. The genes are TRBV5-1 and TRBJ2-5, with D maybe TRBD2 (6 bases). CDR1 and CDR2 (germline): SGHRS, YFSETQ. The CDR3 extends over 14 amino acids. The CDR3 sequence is CASSPGLIKETQYF. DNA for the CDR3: TGCGCCAGCAGCCCGGGACTGATAAAAGAAACCCAGTACTTC.

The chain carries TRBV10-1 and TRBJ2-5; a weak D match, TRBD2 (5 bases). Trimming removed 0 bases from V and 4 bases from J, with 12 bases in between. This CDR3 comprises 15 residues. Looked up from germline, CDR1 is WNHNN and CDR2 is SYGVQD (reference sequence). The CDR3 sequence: CASSESTGIGETQYF. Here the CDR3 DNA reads TGCGCCAGCAGTGAGTCTACGGGGATCGGAGAGACCCAGTACTTC.

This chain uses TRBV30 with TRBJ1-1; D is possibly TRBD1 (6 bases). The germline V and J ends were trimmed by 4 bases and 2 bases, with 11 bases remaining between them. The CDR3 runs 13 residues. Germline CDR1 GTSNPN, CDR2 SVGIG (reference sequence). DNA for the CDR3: TGTGCCTGGACAGGGGATCTTAACACTGAAGCTTTCTTT. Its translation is CAWTGDLNTEAFF.

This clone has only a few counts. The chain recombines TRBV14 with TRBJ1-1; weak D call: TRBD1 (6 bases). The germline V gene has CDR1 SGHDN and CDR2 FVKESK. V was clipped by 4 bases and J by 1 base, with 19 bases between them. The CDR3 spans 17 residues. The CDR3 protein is CASSRRYRQAGNTEAFF. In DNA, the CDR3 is TGTGCCAGCAGCCGCCGATACCGACAGGCCGGGAACACTGAAGCTTTCTTT.

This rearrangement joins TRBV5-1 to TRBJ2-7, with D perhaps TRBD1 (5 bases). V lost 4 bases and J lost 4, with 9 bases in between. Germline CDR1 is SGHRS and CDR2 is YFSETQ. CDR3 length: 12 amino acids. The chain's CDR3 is CASSMTAYEQYF. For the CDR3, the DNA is TGCGCCAGCAGCATGACAGCATACGAGCAGTACTTC.

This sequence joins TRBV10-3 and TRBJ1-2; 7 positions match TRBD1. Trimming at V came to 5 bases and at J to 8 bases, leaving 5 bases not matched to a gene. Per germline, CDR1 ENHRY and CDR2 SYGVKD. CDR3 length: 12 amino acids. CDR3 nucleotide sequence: TGTGCCATCAGTCAAGGGGGCGGAGGCTACACCTTC. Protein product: CAISQGGGGYTF.

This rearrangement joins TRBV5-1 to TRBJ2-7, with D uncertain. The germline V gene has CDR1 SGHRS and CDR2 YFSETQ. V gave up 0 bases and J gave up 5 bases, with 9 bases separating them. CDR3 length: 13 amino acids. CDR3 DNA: TGCGCCAGCAGCTTGGGAGACAACAACGAGCAGTACTTC. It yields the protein CASSLGDNNEQYF. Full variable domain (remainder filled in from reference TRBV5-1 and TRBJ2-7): KAGVTQTPRYLIKTRGQQVTLSCSPISGHRSVSWYQQTPGQGLQFLFEYFSETQRNKGNFPGRFSGRQFSNSRSEMNVSTLELGDSALYLCASSLGDNNEQYFGPGTRLTVT.

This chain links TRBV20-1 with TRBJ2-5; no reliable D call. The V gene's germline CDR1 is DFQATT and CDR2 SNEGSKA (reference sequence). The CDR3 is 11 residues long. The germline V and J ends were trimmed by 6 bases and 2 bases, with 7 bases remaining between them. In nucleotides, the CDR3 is TGCAGTGCAACACCACAAGAGACCCAGTACTTC. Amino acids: CSATPQETQYF.

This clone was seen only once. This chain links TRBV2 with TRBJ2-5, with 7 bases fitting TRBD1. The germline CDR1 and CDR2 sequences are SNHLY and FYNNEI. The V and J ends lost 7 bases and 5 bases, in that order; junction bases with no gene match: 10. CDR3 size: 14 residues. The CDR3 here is CASTTDRVGETQYF. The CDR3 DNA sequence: TGTGCCAGCACTACAGACAGGGTGGGTGAGACCCAGTACTTC.

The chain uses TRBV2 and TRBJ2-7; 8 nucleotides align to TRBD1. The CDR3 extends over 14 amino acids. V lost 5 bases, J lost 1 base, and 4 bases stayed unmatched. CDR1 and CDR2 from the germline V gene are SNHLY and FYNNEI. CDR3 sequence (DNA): TGTGCCAGCAGTCGGGACAGGTCTTCCTACGAGCAGTACTTC. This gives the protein CASSRDRSSYEQYF.

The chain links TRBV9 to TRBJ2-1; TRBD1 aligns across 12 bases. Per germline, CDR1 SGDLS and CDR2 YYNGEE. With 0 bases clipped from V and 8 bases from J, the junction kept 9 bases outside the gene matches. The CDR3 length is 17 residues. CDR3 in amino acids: CASSVGWDRGRSYEQFF. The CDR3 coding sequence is TGTGCCAGCAGCGTAGGCTGGGACAGGGGGCGCAGTTATGAGCAGTTCTTC.

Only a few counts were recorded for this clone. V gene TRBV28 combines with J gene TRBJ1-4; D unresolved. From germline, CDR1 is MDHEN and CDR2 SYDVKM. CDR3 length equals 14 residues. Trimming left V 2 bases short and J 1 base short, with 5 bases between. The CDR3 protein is CASSLRVTNEKLFF. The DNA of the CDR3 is TGTGCCAGCAGTTTAAGAGTAACTAATGAAAAACTGTTTTTT. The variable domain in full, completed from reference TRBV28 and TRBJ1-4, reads DVKVTQSSRYLVKRTGEKVFLECVQDMDHENMFWYRQDPGLGLRLIYFSYDVKMKEKGDIPEGYSVSREKKERFSLILESASTNQTSMYLCASSLRVTNEKLFFGSGTQLSVL.

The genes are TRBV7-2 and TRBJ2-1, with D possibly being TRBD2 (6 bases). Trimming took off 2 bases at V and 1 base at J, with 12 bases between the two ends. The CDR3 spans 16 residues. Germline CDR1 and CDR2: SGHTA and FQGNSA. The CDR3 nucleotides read TGTGCCAGCAGCTTAAGTAGCGGACCATCCTACAATGAGCAGTTCTTC. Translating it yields CASSLSSGPSYNEQFF.

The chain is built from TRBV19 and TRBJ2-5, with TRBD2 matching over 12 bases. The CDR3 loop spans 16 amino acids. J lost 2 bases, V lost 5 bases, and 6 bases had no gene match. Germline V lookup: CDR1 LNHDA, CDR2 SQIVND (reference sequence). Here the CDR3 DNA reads TGTGCCAGTAGTTCCTGGACTAGCGGGGATCAAGAGACCCAGTACTTC. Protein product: CASSSWTSGDQETQYF.

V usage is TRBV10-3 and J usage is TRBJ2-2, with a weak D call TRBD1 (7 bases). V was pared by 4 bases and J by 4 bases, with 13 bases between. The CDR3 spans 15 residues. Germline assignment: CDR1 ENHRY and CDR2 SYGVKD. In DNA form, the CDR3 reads TGTGCCATCAGTGCGCGGGACAGAAGCACCGGGGAGCTGTTTTTT. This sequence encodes CAISARDRSTGELFF.

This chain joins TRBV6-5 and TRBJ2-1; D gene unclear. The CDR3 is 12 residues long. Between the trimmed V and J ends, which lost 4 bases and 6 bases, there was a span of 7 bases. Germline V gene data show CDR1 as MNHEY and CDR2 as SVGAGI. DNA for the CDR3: TGTGCCAGCAGTTCAACACCCAATGAGCAGTTCTTC. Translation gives CASSSTPNEQFF.

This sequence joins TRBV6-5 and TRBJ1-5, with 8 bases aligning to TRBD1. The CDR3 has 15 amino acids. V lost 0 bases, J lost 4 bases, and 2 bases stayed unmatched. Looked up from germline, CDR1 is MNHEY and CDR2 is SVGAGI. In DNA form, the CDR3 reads TGTGCCAGCAGTTACTCTTGGACAGGGAATCAGCCCCAGCATTTT. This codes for CASSYSWTGNQPQHF.

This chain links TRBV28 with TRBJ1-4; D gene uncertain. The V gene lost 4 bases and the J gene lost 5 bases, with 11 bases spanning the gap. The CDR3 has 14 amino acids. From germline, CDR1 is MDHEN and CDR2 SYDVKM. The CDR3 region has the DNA TGTGCCAGCAGTTCCGCTCGGGAGAATGAAAAACTGTTTTTT. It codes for CASSSARENEKLFF.